This T cell receptor (beta chain) is from a study of blood T cell repertoires in COVID-19. Overall study context: Researchers got acute and convalescent COVID-19 samples from the United States, Italy and Spain. In each case, the material was cDNA or gDNA derived from T cells, B-cell-depleted T cells, or PBMCs.

As originally analysed: Amplifying reference gene primers gave estimates of nucleated cell counts. Here immunoSEQ multiplex PCR was the method, and the copy in TCRdb shows in-frame clones only, minus some. The DNA was the basis for D and trimming; V, J and clone size are from that table. The sample has tens of thousands of clones, around four fifths seen once. The CDR3 is 15 amino acids. Trimming left V 3 bases short and J 2 bases short, with 12 bases between. Germline V gives CDR1 LNHDA, CDR2 SQIVND (reference sequence). The TCR comes from a woman older than 75 with acute or convalescent COVID-19. This sequence joins TRBV19 and TRBJ2-3; D unclear. Sequencing was carried out using peripheral blood. The CDR3 DNA follows: TGTGCCAGTAGTATTGAGCTTTTCCCCACAGATACGCAGTATTTT. It specifies CASSIELFPTDTQYF.